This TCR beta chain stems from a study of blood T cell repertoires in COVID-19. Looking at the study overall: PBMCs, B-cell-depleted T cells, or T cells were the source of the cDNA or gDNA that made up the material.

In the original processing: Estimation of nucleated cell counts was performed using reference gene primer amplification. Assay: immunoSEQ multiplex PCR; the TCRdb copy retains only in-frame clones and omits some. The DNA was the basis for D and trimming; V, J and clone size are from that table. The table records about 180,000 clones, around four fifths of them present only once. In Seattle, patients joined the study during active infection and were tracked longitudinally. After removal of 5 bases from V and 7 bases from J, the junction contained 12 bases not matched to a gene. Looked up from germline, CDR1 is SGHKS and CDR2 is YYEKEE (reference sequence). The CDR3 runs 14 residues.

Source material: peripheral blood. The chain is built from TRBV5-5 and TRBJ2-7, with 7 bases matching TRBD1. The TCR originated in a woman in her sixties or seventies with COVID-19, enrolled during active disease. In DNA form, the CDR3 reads TGTGCCAGCAGGTGGGCCGAGACAGGGATTGAGCAGTACTTC. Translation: CASRWAETGIEQYF.